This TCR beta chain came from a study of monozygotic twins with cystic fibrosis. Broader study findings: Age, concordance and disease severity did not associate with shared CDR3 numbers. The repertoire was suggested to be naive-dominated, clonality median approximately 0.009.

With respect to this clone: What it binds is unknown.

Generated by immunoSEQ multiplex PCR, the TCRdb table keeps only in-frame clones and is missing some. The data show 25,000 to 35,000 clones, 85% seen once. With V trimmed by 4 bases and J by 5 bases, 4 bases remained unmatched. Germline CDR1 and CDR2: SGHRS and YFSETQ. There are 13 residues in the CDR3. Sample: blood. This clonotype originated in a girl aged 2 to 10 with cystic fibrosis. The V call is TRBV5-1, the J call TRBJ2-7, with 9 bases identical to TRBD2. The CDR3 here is CASSASGTHEQYF. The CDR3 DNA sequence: TGCGCCAGCAGCGCTAGCGGGACTCACGAGCAGTACTTC.